The 12 T cell receptor beta chains below were found in one sample sequenced in a study of post-analysis software for immune sequencing data. Overall study findings and caveats: TRBV segments more frequent in patients than in controls numbered roughly 5 and included TRBV5-6, TRBV5-1 and TRBV20-1.

The library was made from cDNA and included unique molecular identifiers. MiXCR was run by TCRdb on the PCR reads, yielding one entry per CDR3 protein. The data contain roughly 650,000 distinct CDR3 sequences, about 60% of them singletons. These receptors have no identified antigens. What was sequenced was blood. The receptors stem from a girl aged 2-10 years with multiple sclerosis.

The CDR3 coding sequence is TGTGCCAGCAGCGAAGGACCGGGACGACACTATGGCTACACCTTC. Protein sequence: CASSEGPGRHYGYTF. The rearrangement uses TRBV5-5 and TRBJ1-2, with TRBD1 as a possible D gene (5 bases). Trimming removed 4 bases from V and 3 bases from J, with 16 bases in between. This CDR3 contains 15 residues. Germline CDR1 reads SGHKS; CDR2 reads YYEKEE (reference sequence).

This chain connects TRBV3-1 to TRBJ2-7; 12 nucleotides agree with TRBD2. The J call may be incorrect, as the DNA end agrees better with TRBJ2-4. Germline V gives CDR1 LGHDT, CDR2 YNNKEL (reference sequence). The CDR3 length is 17 residues. The CDR3 protein is CASSQRTSGINRHIQYF. CDR3 sequence (DNA): TGTGCCAGCAGTCAACGGACTAGCGGGATTAATCGGCACATTCAGTACTTC.

V gene TRBV7-2 combines with J gene TRBJ2-3; TRBD1 aligns across 7 bases. Trimming took 5 bases from V and 2 from J; bases not matched to a gene: 7. Germline V gene data show CDR1 as SGHTA and CDR2 as FQGNSA. The CDR3 sequence is 15 residues long. The DNA for the CDR3 is TGTGCCAGCAGCCTGGGACAGAGCCTCACAGATACGCAGTATTTT. Translating gives CASSLGQSLTDTQYF. The variable domain in full, completed from reference TRBV7-2 and TRBJ2-3, reads GAGVSQSPSNKVTEKGKDVELRCDPISGHTALYWYRQSLGQGLEFLIYFQGNSAPDKSGLPSDRFSAERTGGSVSTLTIQRTQQEDSAVYLCASSLGQSLTDTQYFGPGTRLTVL.

The DNA of the CDR3 is TGCAGTGCTAGAGATCGGCTAGCGGGAGCCCTCTACGAGCAGTACTTC. Protein sequence: CSARDRLAGALYEQYF. The chain carries TRBV20-1 and TRBJ2-7, with TRBD2 matching 10 bases. Trimming cost V 0 bases and J 3 bases; bases outside gene matches: 8. CDR1 DFQATT and CDR2 SNEGSKA come from the germline V gene (reference sequence). This CDR3 is 16 amino acids long.

The chain recombines TRBV29-1 with TRBJ2-7; D remains ambiguous. The CDR3 length is 15 residues. Trimming shortened V by 6 bases and J by 7 bases, and 25 bases separated the two germline ends. CDR1 and CDR2 from the germline V gene are SQVTM and ANQGSEA. CDR3 nucleotides: TGCAGCGTGACCATCGTGGCAAGCTCCTACAATGAGCAGTACTTC. Translating gives CSVTIVASSYNEQYF.

This chain links TRBV6-2 or TRBV6-3 with TRBJ2-7, with D possibly TRBD2 on 6 matching bases. V dropped 5 bases and J dropped 6 bases, with 14 bases sitting between them. This CDR3 region has 13 residues. Germline CDR1 reads MNHEY; CDR2 reads SVGEGT. The CDR3 is CASSTLQGGEQYF. CDR3 coding DNA: TGTGCCAGCAGTACCCTCCAGGGAGGCGAGCAGTACTTC.

The chain recombines TRBV12-3 or TRBV12-4 with TRBJ2-5; TRBD2 might be the D (6 bases). Trimming took off 6 bases at V and 3 bases at J, with 20 bases between the two ends. The CDR3 covers 16 residues. The CDR3 nucleotides are TGTGCCAGCAGCCTTTCCTGGGTCGGACTAAAAGAGACCCAGTACTTC. Amino acid sequence: CASSLSWVGLKETQYF.

This clonotype was detected a few times. The chain uses TRBV5-1 and TRBJ2-5; D is possibly TRBD2 (6 bases). Per germline, CDR1 SGHRS and CDR2 YFSETQ. This CDR3 comprises 15 residues. Trimming took 0 bases from V and 5 from J, leaving 14 bases between them. CDR3 loop: CASSLVGEVGETQYF. The CDR3, as DNA: TGCGCCAGCAGCTTGGTGGGGGAGGTCGGGGAGACCCAGTACTTC.

There are a few counts of this clonotype. CDR3 nucleotides: TGTGCCAGCAACCGAGATGCGGCGGGAGGTCTATACGAGCAGTACTTC. Residues: CASNRDAAGGLYEQYF. V usage is TRBV7-8 and J usage is TRBJ2-7, with 8 bases that match TRBD2. V shed 7 bases and J 4 bases; nucleotides not matched to a gene: 15. CDR1 and CDR2 (germline): SGHVS, FQNEAQ. The CDR3 loop spans 16 amino acids. Full variable domain (remainder filled in from reference TRBV7-8 and TRBJ2-7): GAGVSQSPRYKVAKRGQDVALRCDPISGHVSLFWYQQALGQGPEFLTYFQNEAQLDKSGLPSDRFFAERPEGSVSTLKIQRTQQEDSAVYLCASNRDAAGGLYEQYFGPGTRLTVT.

The CDR3 is CASSPLLIGSATYGYTF. CDR3 sequence (DNA): TGTGCCAGCAGCCCCCTTCTGATTGGCAGCGCGACCTATGGCTACACCTTC. V and J are TRBV3-1 and TRBJ1-2; D is undetermined. Per germline, CDR1 LGHDT and CDR2 YNNKEL (reference sequence). Trimming stripped 4 bases from V and 4 bases from J, with 22 bases between. The CDR3 is 17 residues long.

The chain recombines TRBV6-4 with TRBJ2-5; 9 bases match TRBD2. The DNA end lines up better with TRBJ2-7; the J call may be wrong. In germline, CDR1 is MRHNA, CDR2 SNTAGT. The CDR3 is made up of 17 amino acids. CDR3 nucleotides: TGTGCCAGCAGCCCCGAGAGGCAGCGGGAGGTGTCCTACGAGCAGTACTTC. Translation: CASSPERQREVSYEQYF.

This clonotype was counted a few times. The V gene is TRBV7-9, the J gene TRBJ2-1; no clear D. Trimming shortened V by 1 base and J by 1 base, and 8 bases separated the two germline ends. The CDR3 sequence is 15 residues long. Germline V gene lookup returns CDR1 SEHNR and CDR2 FQNEAQ (reference sequence). The CDR3 nucleotides read TGTGCCAGCAGCTTAGTCTCCGGGTCCTACAATGAGCAGTTCTTC. This gives the protein CASSLVSGSYNEQFF.